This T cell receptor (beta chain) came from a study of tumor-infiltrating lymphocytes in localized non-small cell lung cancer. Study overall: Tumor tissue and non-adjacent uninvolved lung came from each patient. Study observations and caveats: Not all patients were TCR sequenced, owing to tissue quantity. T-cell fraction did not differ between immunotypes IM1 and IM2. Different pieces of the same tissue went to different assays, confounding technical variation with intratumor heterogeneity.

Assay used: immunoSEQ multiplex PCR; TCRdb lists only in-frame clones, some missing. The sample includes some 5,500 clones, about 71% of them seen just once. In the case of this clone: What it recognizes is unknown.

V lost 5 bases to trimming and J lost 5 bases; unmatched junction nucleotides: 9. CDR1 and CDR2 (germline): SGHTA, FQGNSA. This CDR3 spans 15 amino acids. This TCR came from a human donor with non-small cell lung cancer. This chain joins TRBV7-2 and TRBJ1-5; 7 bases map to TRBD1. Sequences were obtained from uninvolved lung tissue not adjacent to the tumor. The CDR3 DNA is TGTGCCAGCAGCCCTGGGGACAGCTTCTATCAGCCCCAGCATTTT. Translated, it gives CASSPGDSFYQPQHF.